A selection of T cell receptor beta chains follows, all from one sample in a study of CD4 and CD8 cells across lung adenocarcinoma regions. Via MiXCR, TCRdb re-called the PCR reads, giving one row per CDR3 protein. The table has around 10,000 distinct CDR3 sequences, under 50% seen once. Sequenced sample: CD8+ T cells from the margin of a lung tumor. These receptors came from a male donor with lung adenocarcinoma. The CD4 and CD8 labels of this study may be unreliable. The CDR3 runs from the conserved cysteine through the conserved F or W. A D gene is named only where the DNA matches it firmly. Clone sizes are given selectively: once, few, many, or a class where the clone is expanded.

>TRBD1|TRBV6-1|few|TRBJ2-2
CASSEGTGTGELFF
TGTGCCAGCAGTGAAGGGACAGGGACCGGGGAGCTGTTTTTT
>TRBD2|TRBV6-1|-|TRBJ2-3
CASRLQLSGAKDTQYF
TGTGCCAGCAGGCTTCAGCTTAGCGGGGCGAAAGACACGCAGTATTTT
>TRBD2|TRBV7-8|few|TRBJ2-7
CASSLLAGSSYEQYF
TGTGCCAGCAGCTTACTAGCGGGGTCCTCCTACGAGCAGTACTTC
>TRBD2|TRBV6-1|-|TRBJ2-3
CALDIEASGTDAQYF
TGTGCCCTCGACATAGAGGCTAGCGGCACAGATGCGCAGTATTTT
>-|TRBV12-3/TRBV12-4|-|TRBJ2-5
CASSRTDSETQYF
TGTGCCAGCAGCCGCACCGACTCCGAGACCCAGTACTTC
>TRBD2|TRBV6-1|medium-sized|TRBJ2-5
CASGTSGAIETQYF
TGTGCCAGCGGGACTAGCGGGGCGATAGAGACCCAGTACTTC
>-|TRBV6-1|-|TRBJ2-3
CARNLETVGTDEQYF
TGTGCCCGGAACCTAGAGACTGTGGGCACCGATGAGCAGTATTTT
>TRBD2|TRBV5-1|-|TRBJ2-7
CASSLAGGPEQYF
TGCGCCAGCAGCTTGGCGGGAGGGCCCGAGCAGTACTTC
>-|TRBV7-6|medium-sized|TRBJ2-1
CASSHLVGDEQFF
TGTGCCAGCAGCCACCTAGTGGGGGATGAGCAGTTCTTC
>-|TRBV6-1|-|TRBJ2-3
CAGRGGAEKETQYF
TGTGCGGGCAGGGGGGGCGCTGAAAAAGAGACCCAGTATTTC
>TRBD1|TRBV27|few|TRBJ2-1
CASSLSHRGNEQFF
TGTGCCAGCAGTTTATCGCACAGGGGCAATGAGCAGTTCTTC
>-|TRBV14|-|TRBJ2-2
CASSPVEWESTGELFF
TGTGCCAGCAGCCCGGTGGAGTGGGAGTCAACCGGGGAGCTGTTTTTT
>-|TRBV6-1|medium-sized|TRBJ2-3
CASKRNSGSTDTQYF
TGTGCCAGCAAACGAAATAGCGGTAGCACAGATACGCAGTATTTT
>-|TRBV10-1|large|TRBJ2-1
CASSSYNEQFF
TGCGCCAGCAGTAGCTACAATGAGCAGTTCTTC
>TRBD1|TRBV14|-|TRBJ1-6
CASSQRQGSSYNSPLHF
TGTGCCAGCAGCCAGAGACAGGGGAGCTCCTATAATTCACCCCTCCACTTT
>-|TRBV9|-|TRBJ2-3
CASSVNGISTDTQYF
TGTGCCAGCAGCGTTAACGGGATAAGCACAGATACGCAGTATTTT
>-|TRBV6-1|once|TRBJ2-5
CASLGGRDQETQYF
TGTGCCAGCCTCGGGGGCCGTGACCAAGAGACCCAGTACTTC
>-|TRBV11-3|many|TRBJ1-1
CASSLGLTSPEAFF
TGTGCCAGCAGCTTAGGCCTGACCTCACCTGAAGCTTTCTTT
>TRBD2|TRBV6-5|medium-sized|TRBJ2-2
CASSGAGGPGTGELFF
TGTGCCAGCTCGGGCGCGGGAGGGCCTGGCACCGGGGAGCTGTTTTTT
>TRBD2|TRBV5-8|medium-sized|TRBJ2-1
CASSYSGGAGEQFF
TGTGCCAGCAGCTATAGCGGGGGGGCGGGTGAGCAGTTCTTC
>-|TRBV11-3|-|TRBJ2-1
CGRRGPDQETQYF
TGTGGCCGCAGGGGACCGGACCAAGAGACCCAGTATTTC
>-|TRBV6-5|many|TRBJ2-3
CASSSTNSGGLSTDTQYF
TGTGCCAGCAGTTCCACGAACTCGGGCGGGCTTAGCACAGATACGCAGTATTTT
>-|TRBV6-2/TRBV6-3|once|TRBJ2-2
CASSFQATLFF
TGTGCCAGCAGTTTTCAAGCTACGCTGTTTTTT
>-|TRBV10-3|many|TRBJ2-5
CAISGAQETQYF
TGTGCCATCAGTGGGGCACAAGAGACCCAGTACTTC
>-|TRBV6-5|many|TRBJ1-3
CASSPIVGRGNTIYF
TGTGCCAGCAGTCCAATAGTAGGGCGCGGAAACACCATATATTTT
>TRBD2|TRBV7-2|-|TRBJ2-5
CASSLSSGNQETQYF
TGTGCCAGCAGCTTATCCAGCGGGAACCAAGAGACCCAGTACTTC
>-|TRBV10-2|-|TRBJ2-5
CASSESTVVAGDPGGTQYF
TGCGCCAGCAGTGAGTCGACGGTGGTGGCAGGGGACCCCGGCGGGACCCAGTACTTC
>TRBD2|TRBV4-2|-|TRBJ2-7
CASSQTSGRSEQYF
TGTGCCAGCAGCCAAACGAGCGGGAGAAGCGAGCAGTACTTC
>TRBD2|TRBV6-1|many|TRBJ2-7
CASVRGAGGLYEQYF
TGTGCCAGCGTGAGGGGGGCGGGGGGCTTATACGAGCAGTACTTC
>-|TRBV6-1|many|TRBJ1-5
CASSKGGRLGYQAQHF
TGTGCCAGCAGTAAGGGGGGACGTTTAGGGTATCAGGCCCAGCATTTT
>TRBD1|TRBV27|-|TRBJ1-5
CASSSYRTGNDQPLHF
TGTGCCAGCAGTTCCTACCGGACAGGGAACGATCAGCCCCTGCACTTT
>TRBD2|TRBV6-1|-|TRBJ2-3
CASSQGTTVQYF
TGTGCCAGCAGTCAAGGGACTACCGTGCAGTATTTT
>-|TRBV6-1|-|TRBJ2-7
CASSELAGQVYEQYF
TGTGCCAGCAGTGAATTAGCGGGACAGGTCTACGAGCAGTACTTC
>-|TRBV12-3/TRBV12-4|-|TRBJ1-1
CASSFSSQRTEAFF
TGTGCCAGCAGTTTCTCCTCCCAGAGGACTGAAGCTTTCTTT
>-|TRBV6-1|medium-sized|TRBJ1-2
CASRIRNYGYTF
TGTGCCAGCAGAATCAGAAACTATGGCTACACCTTC
>-|TRBV6-5|medium-sized|TRBJ2-5
CASSYSSSSGETQYF
TGTGCCAGCAGTTACTCGTCTTCATCAGGGGAGACCCAGTACTTC
>TRBD1|TRBV6-1|-|TRBJ2-5
CASRGQGDSYGQYF
TGTGCCAGCAGGGGACAGGGGGATTCCTACGGGCAGTACTTC
>TRBD2|TRBV6-1|medium-sized|TRBJ2-5
CASRPLGGEGLETQYF
TGTGCCAGCAGGCCCTTGGGGGGGGAGGGCCTAGAGACCCAGTACTTC
>-|TRBV12-3/TRBV12-4|-|TRBJ2-7
CASGLRRGGAREQYF
TGTGCCAGCGGTCTCAGGCGTGGGGGCGCACGTGAGCAGTACTTC
>-|TRBV10-2|-|TRBJ2-5
CASSAQGGETQYF
TGCGCCAGCTCCGCACAGGGAGGGGAGACCCAGTACTTC